This T cell receptor (beta chain) is drawn from a study of control samples from healthy donors and cancer patients. Using immunoSEQ multiplex PCR, the repertoire was profiled, and TCRdb retains in-frame clones only, with some absent. The table has tens of thousands of clones, about nine tenths seen once. With respect to this clone: Other DNA sequences in this sample translate to the same CDR3.

Sequencing used PBMCs. The receptor's source is a woman in her fifties or sixties with colorectal cancer.

CDR3 amino acids: CASSEARSGISYEQYV. The CDR3 DNA is TGTGCCAGCAGTGAAGCGCGTTCGGGTATCTCCTACGAGCAGTACGTC. The chain couples TRBV6-1 to TRBJ2-7, with D uncertain. CDR1 MNHNS and CDR2 SASEGT come from the germline V gene. The CDR3 has 16 residues. V lost 0 bases, J lost 0 bases, and 12 bases lay in between.